The 20 T cell receptor beta chains given below trace back to one sample, sequenced in a study of T-cell reconstitution after alpha-beta-depleted transplantation in children. Molecular barcoding with unique molecular identifiers was used for the TCRbeta library. TCRdb redid the calling of the PCR reads with MiXCR, one entry per CDR3 protein. Here the sample spans around 800,000 distinct CDR3 sequences, approximately 15% being singletons. Sample: PBMCs, mostly from graft donor cells, taken 360 days after TCRalphabeta/CD19-depleted stem cell transplant. The receptors stem from a male patient aged 10 to 17 who had a stem cell transplant for acute lymphoblastic leukemia, so the T cells may come from the graft donor.

This clonotype was seen only a few times. This chain uses TRBV18 with TRBJ2-1; no clear D. Germline values: CDR1 KGHSH, CDR2 LQKENI. V was pared by 0 bases and J by 3 bases, with 9 bases between. The CDR3 is 15 residues long. CDR3 DNA sequence: TGTGCCAGCTCACCACCGGCGGCAGGCTACAATGAGCAGTTCTTC. Its translation: CASSPPAAGYNEQFF.

This clonotype was counted ten times or more. The chain couples TRBV20-1 to TRBJ2-5; 7 nucleotides agree with TRBD2. This CDR3 comprises 12 residues. The germline gives CDR1 DFQATT, CDR2 SNEGSKA (reference sequence). Trimming removed 7 bases from V and 5 bases from J; junction bases left unmatched: 7. CDR3 DNA: TGCAGTGTTGCAGGACTAGGGGAGACCCAGTACTTC. Translation: CSVAGLGETQYF.

This rearrangement joins TRBV3-1 to TRBJ2-7; no firm D call. The germline V gene encodes CDR1 LGHDT and CDR2 YNNKEL (reference sequence). The V gene lost 4 bases and the J gene lost 3 bases, with 7 bases spanning the gap. The CDR3 is 12 amino acids. CDR3 sequence reads: CASSRALYEQYF. CDR3 nucleotide sequence: TGTGCCAGCAGCCGGGCCCTCTACGAGCAGTACTTC.

This clonotype was found many times. The V gene is TRBV12-3 or TRBV12-4, the J gene TRBJ2-3; D might be TRBD2 (6 bases). V lost 6 bases, J lost 2 bases, and 6 bases lay in between. The CDR3 length is 12 residues. CDR3 protein: CASRDYTDTQYF. The CDR3 DNA sequence: TGTGCCAGCAGGGACTACACAGATACGCAGTATTTT.

This clonotype was observed many times. This chain joins TRBV6-5 and TRBJ1-5, with D perhaps matching TRBD1 (6 bases). Deletions cut 6 bases from V and 0 bases from J, with 21 bases between. Germline V gene data show CDR1 as MNHEY and CDR2 as SVGAGI. The CDR3 sequence is 18 residues long. This chain's CDR3 is CASSPEAGASYSNQPQHF. The CDR3 nucleotides are TGTGCCAGCAGCCCTGAGGCAGGGGCGTCTTATAGCAATCAGCCCCAGCATTTT.

In its sample, this clonotype was seen a few times. This sequence joins TRBV20-1 and TRBJ2-7; perhaps D is TRBD1 or TRBD2 (5 bases each). Germline V gene lookup returns CDR1 DFQATT and CDR2 SNEGSKA (reference sequence). The V end lost 3 bases, the J end lost 1 base, and 19 bases lay between the germline ends. CDR3 length: 16 amino acids. CDR3 coding DNA: TGCAGTGCTAGCGTGTCGGGACCGATCCGTTCCTACGAGCAGTACTTC. This encodes CSASVSGPIRSYEQYF.

Only a few counts were recorded for this clonotype. The rearrangement joins TRBV29-1 to TRBJ2-3, with D possibly TRBD1 on 6 matching bases. This CDR3 spans 15 amino acids. The V end was cut by 6 bases, the J end by 2 bases, with 18 bases between. Per the germline V gene, CDR1 is SQVTM and CDR2 is ANQGSEA. CDR3: CSVGRRGFDTDTQYF. CDR3 bases: TGCAGCGTGGGGAGAAGGGGGTTTGACACAGATACGCAGTATTTT.

This clonotype was detected only a few times. This rearrangement joins TRBV5-1 to TRBJ2-1; 13 bases are a match to TRBD2. The V and J ends lost 0 bases and 4 bases, in that order; junction bases with no gene match: 10. This CDR3 is 19 amino acids long. The V gene's germline CDR1 is SGHRS and CDR2 YFSETQ. The CDR3 is CASSLGGLAGQASYNEQFF. The CDR3 DNA reads as TGCGCCAGCAGCTTGGGGGGACTAGCGGGACAAGCTTCGTACAATGAGCAGTTCTTC.

This clonotype was seen ten or more times. This chain links TRBV14 with TRBJ2-1; D is perhaps TRBD2 (6 bases). From germline, CDR1 is SGHDN and CDR2 FVKESK. The CDR3 runs to 16 residues. V lost 4 bases and J 5 bases, leaving 18 bases between the germline ends. The CDR3 DNA sequence: TGTGCCAGCAGCCCTTACAATGGGAGGAGGCACAATGAGCAGTTCTTC. This sequence encodes CASSPYNGRRHNEQFF.

V is TRBV5-1 and J is TRBJ2-5, with 8 nucleotides matching TRBD1. There are 14 residues in the CDR3. After removal of 0 bases from V and 13 bases from J, the junction contained 11 bases not matched to a gene. The V gene's germline CDR1 is SGHRS and CDR2 YFSETQ. DNA of the CDR3: TGCGCCAGCAGCTTGGCACAGGGGGGACTCGCCGGGTACTTC. Translation: CASSLAQGGLAGYF. The full variable domain, in which reference TRBV5-1 and TRBJ2-5 provide the parts outside the CDR3, is KAGVTQTPRYLIKTRGQQVTLSCSPISGHRSVSWYQQTPGQGLQFLFEYFSETQRNKGNFPGRFSGRQFSNSRSEMNVSTLELGDSALYLCASSLAQGGLAGYFGPGTRLLVL.

This chain links TRBV12-3 or TRBV12-4 with TRBJ2-1, with 8 bases aligning to TRBD2. The J segment lost 6 bases and the V segment lost 2 bases, leaving 6 bases of the junction unmatched. The CDR3 has 15 residues. CDR3 residues: CASSLLGGLANEQFF. In nucleotides, the CDR3 is TGTGCCAGCAGTTTACTAGGCGGACTAGCCAATGAGCAGTTCTTC.

This clonotype has just a few counts. The rearrangement uses TRBV3-1 and TRBJ2-1; 14 nucleotides line up with TRBD2. This CDR3 contains 20 residues. Trimming took 7 bases from V and 7 from J; bases not matched to a gene: 21. CDR1 LGHDT and CDR2 YNNKEL come from the germline V gene (reference sequence). The CDR3 is CASMQGPGLAGDALKNEQFF. The CDR3 nucleotides are TGTGCCAGCATGCAGGGCCCGGGACTAGCGGGAGACGCGTTAAAGAATGAGCAGTTCTTC.

V is TRBV4-1 and J is TRBJ2-3, with TRBD1 as a possible D gene (6 bases). The germline V gene has CDR1 MGHRA and CDR2 YSYEKL. The CDR3 covers 11 residues. The V gene lost 1 base and the J gene lost 15 bases, with 11 bases spanning the gap. The CDR3 is CASSQGQAGYF. The CDR3, as DNA: TGCGCCAGCAGCCAAGGACAGGCCGGTTATTTT.

This clonotype was observed many times. V is TRBV6-6 and J is TRBJ2-7; the D is unclear. Trimming shortened V by 8 bases and J by 3 bases, and 8 bases separated the two germline ends. CDR1 and CDR2 (germline): MNHNY, SVGAGI (reference sequence). CDR3 length equals 11 residues. CDR3 nucleotide sequence: TGTGCCAGCGCATTTAACTACGAGCAGTACTTC. Translation gives CASAFNYEQYF.

This clonotype showed up just a few times. This chain uses TRBV6-1 with TRBJ2-2; the D gene is possibly TRBD1 (7 bases). The CDR3 is 16 residues long. Germline CDR1 MNHNS, CDR2 SASEGT. Trimming removed 3 bases at V and 3 bases at J, with 14 bases between. The CDR3 is CASSDLRGEYTGELFF. The CDR3 coding sequence is TGTGCCAGCAGTGACCTCAGGGGGGAGTACACCGGGGAGCTGTTTTTT.

The V call is TRBV20-1, the J call TRBJ1-1, with D unresolved. With 0 bases removed from V and 1 base from J, the gap between germline ends came to 9 bases. The CDR3 totals 14 residues. The V gene's germline CDR1 is DFQATT and CDR2 SNEGSKA (reference sequence). CDR3 sequence: CSARDRRKNTEAFF. The CDR3 nucleotides are TGCAGTGCTAGAGATCGCCGCAAGAACACTGAAGCTTTCTTT.

This clonotype has at least ten counts. The chain carries TRBV5-1 and TRBJ2-7; D is possibly TRBD2 (6 bases). The CDR3 extends over 14 amino acids. Germline-derived CDR1 and CDR2 are SGHRS and YFSETQ. Trimming removed 2 bases from V and 0 bases from J, with 9 bases in between. CDR3 bases: TGCGCCAGCAGCTTAACGGGGGACTCCTACGAGCAGTACTTC. Protein sequence: CASSLTGDSYEQYF.

The table lists this clonotype with a few counts. The genes are TRBV27 and TRBJ1-4; possible D gene TRBD1, 5 bases. Germline assignment: CDR1 MNHEY and CDR2 SMNVEV (reference sequence). Trimming left V 0 bases short and J 4 bases short, with 12 bases between. This CDR3 has 16 residues. The CDR3 here is CASSLSSGAFNEKLFF. Here the CDR3 DNA reads TGTGCCAGCAGTTTATCGAGTGGGGCCTTTAATGAAAAACTGTTTTTT. The full variable domain, its missing parts supplied by reference TRBV27 and TRBJ1-4, is EAQVTQNPRYLITVTGKKLTVTCSQNMNHEYMSWYRQDPGLGLRQIYYSMNVEVTDKGDVPEGYKVSRKEKRNFPLILESPSPNQTSLYFCASSLSSGAFNEKLFFGSGTQLSVL.

This clonotype has more than one count but fewer than ten. The rearrangement joins TRBV7-3 to TRBJ1-5; weak D call: TRBD1 (6 bases). Germline V gene sequence: CDR1 SGHTA, CDR2 FQGTGA. V was cut by 3 bases and J by 1 base, with 16 bases left in between. The CDR3 is made up of 17 amino acids. The CDR3 DNA follows: TGTGCCAGCAGCTTTTTAACACGGGGGCCGAGCAATCAGCCCCAGCATTTT. It translates to CASSFLTRGPSNQPQHF.

Notes on this clonotype: A read error is possible here, since a much larger clone lies one base away. This chain uses TRBV7-2 with TRBJ2-7, with D perhaps matching TRBD2 (5 bases). Germline V gives CDR1 SGHTA, CDR2 FQGNSA. The CDR3 is 13 amino acids. The CDR3 coding sequence is TGTGCCAGCAGCTTAGGCGACGGGTGGGAGCAGGACTTC. Translation gives CASSLGDGWEQDF.